Described below is a single T cell receptor beta chain sequence and its context. Its antigen is still unknown. This sample was taken from a study of T cell responses to AZD1222 COVID-19 vaccine. Turning to the study itself: Samples with a second dose at about 4 or about 12 weeks were pooled together. Study outcomes and limitations: There were repertoire samples only from the period after the peak T cell response. A mostly white British donor set with more females was recruited, and clonal diversity was possibly underestimated. The CD4 TCRs associated with vaccination extended across spike and predominated at 160-218 and 743-854.

The germline gives CDR1 SQVTM, CDR2 ANQGSEA. V was trimmed by 5 bases and J by 0 bases, leaving 12 bases between them. The CDR3 length is 14 residues. This table comes from immunoSEQ multiplex PCR, and its TCRdb copy is limited to in-frame clones, with some not included. The table includes around 110,000 clones, around 89% detected once. This TCR was recovered from an adult in good health. Sequencing was performed on peripheral blood, taken on day 0 of AZD1222 vaccination. The chain employs TRBV29-1 and TRBJ2-3; TRBD1 might be the D (6 bases). CDR3 nucleotides: TGCAGCGTTCTTGGACAGTCTAGCACAGATACGCAGTATTTT. Translating it yields CSVLGQSSTDTQYF.